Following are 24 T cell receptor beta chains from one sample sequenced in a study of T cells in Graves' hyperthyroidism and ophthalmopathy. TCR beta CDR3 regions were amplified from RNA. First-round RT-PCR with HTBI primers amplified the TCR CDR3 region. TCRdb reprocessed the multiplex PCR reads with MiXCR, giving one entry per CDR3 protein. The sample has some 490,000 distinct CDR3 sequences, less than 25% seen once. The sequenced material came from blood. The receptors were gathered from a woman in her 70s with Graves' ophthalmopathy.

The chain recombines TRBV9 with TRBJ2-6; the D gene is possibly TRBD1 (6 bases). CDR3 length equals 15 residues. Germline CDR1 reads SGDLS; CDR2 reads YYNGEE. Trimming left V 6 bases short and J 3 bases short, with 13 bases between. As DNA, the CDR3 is TGTGCCAGCACTAGGGGGTTTGGTGGGGCCAACGTCCTGACTTTC. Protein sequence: CASTRGFGGANVLTF.

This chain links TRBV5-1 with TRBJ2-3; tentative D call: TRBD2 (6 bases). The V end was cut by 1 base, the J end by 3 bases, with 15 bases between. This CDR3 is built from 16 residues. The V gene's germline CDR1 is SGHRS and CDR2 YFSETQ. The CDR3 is CASSLPGGTGTDTQYF. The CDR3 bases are TGCGCCAGCAGCTTGCCGGGCGGGACTGGAACAGATACGCAGTATTTT.

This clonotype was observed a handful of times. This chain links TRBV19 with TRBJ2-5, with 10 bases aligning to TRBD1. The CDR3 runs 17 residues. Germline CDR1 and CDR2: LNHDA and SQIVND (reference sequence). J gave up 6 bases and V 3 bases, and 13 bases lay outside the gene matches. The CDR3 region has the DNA TGTGCCAGTAGTATCCCCTGGACAGGGGGTTTAAAGAAGACCCAGTACTTC. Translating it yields CASSIPWTGGLKKTQYF.

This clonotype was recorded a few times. This CDR3 reads CASSSMGPVHSNQPQHF. The CDR3 nucleotides are TGTGCCAGCAGCTCGATGGGACCCGTCCATAGCAATCAGCCCCAGCATTTT. The chain couples TRBV5-6 to TRBJ1-5; weak D call: TRBD1 (5 bases). V gave up 3 bases and J gave up 0 bases, with 16 bases separating them. The CDR3 has 17 amino acids. CDR1 SGHDT and CDR2 YYEEEE come from the germline V gene. Combining the CDR3 with reference TRBV5-6 and TRBJ1-5 gives the whole variable domain DAGVTQSPTHLIKTRGQQVTLRCSPKSGHDTVSWYQQALGQGPQFIFQYYEEEERQRGNFPDRFSGHQFPNYSSELNVNALLLGDSALYLCASSSMGPVHSNQPQHFGDGTRLSIL.

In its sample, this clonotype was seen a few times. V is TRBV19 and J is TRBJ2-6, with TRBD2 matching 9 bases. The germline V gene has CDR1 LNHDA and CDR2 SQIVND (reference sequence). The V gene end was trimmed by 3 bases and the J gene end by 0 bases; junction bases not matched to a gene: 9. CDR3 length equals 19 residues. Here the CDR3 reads CASSIGGTSFGSGANVLTF. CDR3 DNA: TGTGCCAGTAGTATTGGTGGGACTAGCTTCGGCTCTGGGGCCAACGTCCTGACTTTC.

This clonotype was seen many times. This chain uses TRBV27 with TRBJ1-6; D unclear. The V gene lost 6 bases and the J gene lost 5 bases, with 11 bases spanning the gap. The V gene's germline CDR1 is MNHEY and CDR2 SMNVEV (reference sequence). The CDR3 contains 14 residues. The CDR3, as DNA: TGTGCCAGCAGGGGATTGCCCCATAATTCACCCCTCCACTTT. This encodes CASRGLPHNSPLHF.

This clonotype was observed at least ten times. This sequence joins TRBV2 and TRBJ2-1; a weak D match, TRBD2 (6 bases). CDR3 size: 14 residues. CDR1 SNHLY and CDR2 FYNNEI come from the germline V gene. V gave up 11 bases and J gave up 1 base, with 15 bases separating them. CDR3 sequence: CALGGKRSYNEQFF. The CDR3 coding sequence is TGTGCCCTCGGCGGGAAAAGGTCCTACAATGAGCAGTTCTTC.

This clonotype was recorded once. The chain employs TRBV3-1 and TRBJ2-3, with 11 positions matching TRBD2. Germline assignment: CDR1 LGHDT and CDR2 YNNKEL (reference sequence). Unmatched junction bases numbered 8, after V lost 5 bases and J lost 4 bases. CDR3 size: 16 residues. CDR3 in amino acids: CASSSLAGGPADTQYF. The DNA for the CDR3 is TGTGCCAGCAGCTCCTTAGCGGGAGGGCCGGCAGATACGCAGTATTTT.

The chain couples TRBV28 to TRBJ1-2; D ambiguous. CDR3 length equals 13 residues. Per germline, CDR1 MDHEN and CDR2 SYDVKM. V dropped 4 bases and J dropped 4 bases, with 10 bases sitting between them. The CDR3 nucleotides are TGTGCCAGCAGTTCCACTTCAACCTATGGCTACACCTTC. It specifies CASSSTSTYGYTF.

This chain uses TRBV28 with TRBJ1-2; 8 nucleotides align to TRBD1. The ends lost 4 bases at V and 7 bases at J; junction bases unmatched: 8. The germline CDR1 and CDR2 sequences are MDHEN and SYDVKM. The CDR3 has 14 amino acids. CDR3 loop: CASSYAQGAVGYTF. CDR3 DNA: TGTGCCAGCAGTTACGCCCAGGGGGCGGTTGGCTACACCTTC.

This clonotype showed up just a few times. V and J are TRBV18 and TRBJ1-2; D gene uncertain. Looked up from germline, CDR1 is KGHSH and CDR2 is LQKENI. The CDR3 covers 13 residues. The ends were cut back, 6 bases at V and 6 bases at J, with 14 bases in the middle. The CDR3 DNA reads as TGTGCCAGCTCCGCAGACCGGGAACATGGCTACACCTTC. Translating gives CASSADREHGYTF.

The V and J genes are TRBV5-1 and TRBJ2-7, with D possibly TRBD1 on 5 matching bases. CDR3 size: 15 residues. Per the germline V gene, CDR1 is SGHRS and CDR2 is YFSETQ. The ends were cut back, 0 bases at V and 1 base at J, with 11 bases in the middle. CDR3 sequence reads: CASSLAGPPSYEQYF. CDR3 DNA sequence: TGCGCCAGCAGCTTGGCAGGGCCCCCTTCCTACGAGCAGTACTTC.

This CDR3 reads CSARGQRGEDGEATDTQYF. CDR3 DNA: TGCAGTGCTAGAGGACAACGGGGGGAGGACGGCGAGGCCACAGATACGCAGTATTTT. The chain joins TRBV20-1 to TRBJ2-3; 7 nucleotides line up with TRBD2. Germline V gene sequence: CDR1 DFQATT, CDR2 SNEGSKA (reference sequence). V shed 1 base and J 2 bases; nucleotides not matched to a gene: 18. The CDR3 loop spans 19 amino acids.

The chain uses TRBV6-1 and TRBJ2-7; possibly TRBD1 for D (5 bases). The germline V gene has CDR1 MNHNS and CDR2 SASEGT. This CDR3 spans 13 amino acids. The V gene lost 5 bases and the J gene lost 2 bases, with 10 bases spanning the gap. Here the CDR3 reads CASSTGITYEQYF. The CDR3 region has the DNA TGTGCCAGCAGTACAGGCATTACCTACGAGCAGTACTTC.

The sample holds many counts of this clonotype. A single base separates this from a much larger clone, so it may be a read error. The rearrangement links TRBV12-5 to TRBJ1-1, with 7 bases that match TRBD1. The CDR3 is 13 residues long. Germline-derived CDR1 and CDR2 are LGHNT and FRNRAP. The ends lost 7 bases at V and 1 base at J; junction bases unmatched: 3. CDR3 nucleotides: TGTGCTAGTGCCCGACAGGGGAACACTGAAGCTTTCTTT. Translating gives CASARQGNTEAFF.

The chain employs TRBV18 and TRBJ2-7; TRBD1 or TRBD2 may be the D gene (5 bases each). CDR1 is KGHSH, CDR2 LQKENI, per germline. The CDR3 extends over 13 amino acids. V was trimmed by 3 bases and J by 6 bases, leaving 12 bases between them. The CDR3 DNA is TGTGCCAGCTCACCGCAAGGGGAGTCCGAGCAGTACTTC. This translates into CASSPQGESEQYF.

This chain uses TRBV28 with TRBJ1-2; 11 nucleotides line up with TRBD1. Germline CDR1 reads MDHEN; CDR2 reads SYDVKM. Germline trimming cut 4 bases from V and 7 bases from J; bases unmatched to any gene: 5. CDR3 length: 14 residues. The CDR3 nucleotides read TGTGCCAGCAGTTCCCGGACAGGGGGCCCTGGCTACACCTTC. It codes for CASSSRTGGPGYTF.

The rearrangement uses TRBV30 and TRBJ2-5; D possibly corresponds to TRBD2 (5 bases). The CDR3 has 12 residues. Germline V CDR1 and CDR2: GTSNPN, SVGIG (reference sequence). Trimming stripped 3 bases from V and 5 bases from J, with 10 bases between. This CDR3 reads CAWSRGLETQYF. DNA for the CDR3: TGTGCCTGGAGCCGAGGGCTGGAGACCCAGTACTTC.

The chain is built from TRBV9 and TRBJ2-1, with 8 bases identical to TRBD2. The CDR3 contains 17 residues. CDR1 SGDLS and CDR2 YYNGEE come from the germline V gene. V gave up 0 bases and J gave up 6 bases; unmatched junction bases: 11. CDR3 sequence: CASSVGSGSGGLNEQFF. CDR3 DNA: TGTGCCAGCAGCGTAGGGTCGGGGAGCGGGGGCCTCAATGAGCAGTTCTTC.

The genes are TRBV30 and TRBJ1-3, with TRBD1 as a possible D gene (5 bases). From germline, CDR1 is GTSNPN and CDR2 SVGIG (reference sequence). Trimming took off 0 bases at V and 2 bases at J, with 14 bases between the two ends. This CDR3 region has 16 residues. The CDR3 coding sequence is TGTGCCTGGAGTGTCCCGACGGGGGGAGCTGGAAACACCATATATTTT. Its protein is CAWSVPTGGAGNTIYF. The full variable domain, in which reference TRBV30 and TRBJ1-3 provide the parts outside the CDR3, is SQTIHQWPATLVQPVGSPLSLECTVEGTSNPNLYWYRQAAGRGLQLLFYSVGIGQISSEVPQNLSASRPQDRQFILSSKKLLLSDSGFYLCAWSVPTGGAGNTIYFGEGSWLTVV.

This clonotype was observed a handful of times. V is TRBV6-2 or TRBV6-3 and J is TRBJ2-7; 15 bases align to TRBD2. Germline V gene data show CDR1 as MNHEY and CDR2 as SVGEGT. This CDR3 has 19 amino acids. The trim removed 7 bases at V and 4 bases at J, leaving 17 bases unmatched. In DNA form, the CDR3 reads TGTGCCAGCAAACCCTCAAGAGGACTAGCGGGAGGGCCGGGGTACGAGCAGTACTTC. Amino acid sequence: CASKPSRGLAGGPGYEQYF.

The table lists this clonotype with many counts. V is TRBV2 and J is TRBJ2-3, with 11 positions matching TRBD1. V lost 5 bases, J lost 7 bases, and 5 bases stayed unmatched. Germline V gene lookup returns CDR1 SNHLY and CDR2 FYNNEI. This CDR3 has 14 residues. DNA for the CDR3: TGTGCCAGCAGTCCGGACAGGGGGCGTTATACGCAGTATTTT. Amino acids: CASSPDRGRYTQYF.

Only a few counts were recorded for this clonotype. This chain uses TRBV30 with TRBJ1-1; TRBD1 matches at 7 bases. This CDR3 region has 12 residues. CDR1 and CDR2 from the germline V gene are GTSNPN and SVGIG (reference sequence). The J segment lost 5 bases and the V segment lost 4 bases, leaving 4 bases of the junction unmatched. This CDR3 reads CAWNRGTTEAFF. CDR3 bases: TGTGCCTGGAACAGGGGCACGACTGAAGCTTTCTTT.

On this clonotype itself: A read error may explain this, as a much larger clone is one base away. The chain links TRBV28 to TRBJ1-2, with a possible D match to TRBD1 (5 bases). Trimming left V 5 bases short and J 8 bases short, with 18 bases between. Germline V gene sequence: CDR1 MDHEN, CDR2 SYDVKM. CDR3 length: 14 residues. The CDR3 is CASSESEAGRGYTF. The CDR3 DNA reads TGTGCCAGCAGTGAGTCGGAGGCAGGGCGAGGCTACACCTTC.